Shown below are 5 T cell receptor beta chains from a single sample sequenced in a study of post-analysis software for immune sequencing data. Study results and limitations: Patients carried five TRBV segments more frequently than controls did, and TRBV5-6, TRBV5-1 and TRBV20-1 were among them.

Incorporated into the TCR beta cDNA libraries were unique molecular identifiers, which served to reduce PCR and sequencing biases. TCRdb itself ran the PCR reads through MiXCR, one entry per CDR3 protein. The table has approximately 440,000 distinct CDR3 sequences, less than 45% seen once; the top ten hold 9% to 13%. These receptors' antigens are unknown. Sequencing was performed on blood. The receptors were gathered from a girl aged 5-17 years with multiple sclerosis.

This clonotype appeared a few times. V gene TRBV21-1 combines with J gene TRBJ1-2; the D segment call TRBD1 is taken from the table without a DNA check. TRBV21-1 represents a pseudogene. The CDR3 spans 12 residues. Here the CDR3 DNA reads TGTGCCAGCAAACGAGGGGACTATGGCTACACCTTC. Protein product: CASKRGDYGYTF.

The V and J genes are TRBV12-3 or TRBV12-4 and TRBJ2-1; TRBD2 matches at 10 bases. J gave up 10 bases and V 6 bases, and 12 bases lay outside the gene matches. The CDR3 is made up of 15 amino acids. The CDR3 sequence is CASSQGLATYYEQFF. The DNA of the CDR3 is TGTGCCAGCAGCCAGGGACTAGCGACGTACTACGAGCAGTTCTTC.

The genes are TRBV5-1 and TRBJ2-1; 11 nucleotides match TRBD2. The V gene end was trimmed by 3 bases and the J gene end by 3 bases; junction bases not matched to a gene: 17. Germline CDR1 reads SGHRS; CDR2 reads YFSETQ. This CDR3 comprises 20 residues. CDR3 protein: CASSSSKDPSGRTIYNEQFF. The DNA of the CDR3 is TGCGCCAGCAGCTCCTCCAAGGACCCTAGCGGGAGGACCATCTACAATGAGCAGTTCTTC.

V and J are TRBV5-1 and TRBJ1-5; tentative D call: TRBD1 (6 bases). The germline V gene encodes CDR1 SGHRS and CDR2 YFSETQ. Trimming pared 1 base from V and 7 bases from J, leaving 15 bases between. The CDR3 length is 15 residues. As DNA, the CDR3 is TGCGCCAGCAGCTTGACAGGGATTGGAGAACAGCCCCAGCATTTT. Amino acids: CASSLTGIGEQPQHF. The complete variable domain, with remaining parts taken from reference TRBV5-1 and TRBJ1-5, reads KAGVTQTPRYLIKTRGQQVTLSCSPISGHRSVSWYQQTPGQGLQFLFEYFSETQRNKGNFPGRFSGRQFSNSRSEMNVSTLELGDSALYLCASSLTGIGEQPQHFGDGTRLSIL.

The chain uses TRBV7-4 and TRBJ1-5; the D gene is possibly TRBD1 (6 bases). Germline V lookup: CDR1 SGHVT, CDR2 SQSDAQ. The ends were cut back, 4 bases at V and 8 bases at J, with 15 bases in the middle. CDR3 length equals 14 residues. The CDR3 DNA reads TGTGCCAGCAGCTCCCTAAGGGACATGGAGCCCCAGCATTTT. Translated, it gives CASSSLRDMEPQHF.